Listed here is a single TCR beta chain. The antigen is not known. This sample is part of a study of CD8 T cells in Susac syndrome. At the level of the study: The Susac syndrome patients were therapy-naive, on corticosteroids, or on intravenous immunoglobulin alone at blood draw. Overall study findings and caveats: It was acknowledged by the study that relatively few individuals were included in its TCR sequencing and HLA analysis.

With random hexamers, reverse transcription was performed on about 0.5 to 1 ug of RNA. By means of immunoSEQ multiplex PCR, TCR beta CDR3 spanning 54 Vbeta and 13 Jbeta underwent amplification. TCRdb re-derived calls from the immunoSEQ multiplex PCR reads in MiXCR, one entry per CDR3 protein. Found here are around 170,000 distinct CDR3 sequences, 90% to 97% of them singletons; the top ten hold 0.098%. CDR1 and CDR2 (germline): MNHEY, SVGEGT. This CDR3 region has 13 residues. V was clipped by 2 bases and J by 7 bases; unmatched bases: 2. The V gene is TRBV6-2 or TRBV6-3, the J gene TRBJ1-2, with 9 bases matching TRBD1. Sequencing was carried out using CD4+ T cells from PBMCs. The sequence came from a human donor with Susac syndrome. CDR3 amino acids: CASSYGQGLGYTF. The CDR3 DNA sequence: TGTGCCAGCAGTTACGGACAGGGGCTTGGCTACACCTTC.